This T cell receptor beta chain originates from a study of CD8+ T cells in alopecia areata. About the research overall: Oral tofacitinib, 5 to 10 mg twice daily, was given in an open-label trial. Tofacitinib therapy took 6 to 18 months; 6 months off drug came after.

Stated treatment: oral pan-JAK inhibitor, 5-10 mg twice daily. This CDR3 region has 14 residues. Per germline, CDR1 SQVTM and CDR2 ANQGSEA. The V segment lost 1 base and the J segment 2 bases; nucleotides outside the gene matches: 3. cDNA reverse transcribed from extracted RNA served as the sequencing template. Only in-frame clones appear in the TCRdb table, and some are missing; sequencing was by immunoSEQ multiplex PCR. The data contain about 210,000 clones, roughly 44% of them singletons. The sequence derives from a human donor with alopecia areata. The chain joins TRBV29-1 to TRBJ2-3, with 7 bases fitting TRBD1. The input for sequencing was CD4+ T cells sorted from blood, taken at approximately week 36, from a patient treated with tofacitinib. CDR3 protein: CSVEATGATDTQYF. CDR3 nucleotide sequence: TGCAGCGTTGAAGCTACAGGGGCCACAGATACGCAGTATTTT.